This T cell receptor (beta chain) was identified in a study of OX40 agonist ivuxolimab in advanced cancers. TCRdb's copy holds only in-frame clones and misses some; the assay was immunoSEQ multiplex PCR. The sample has about 94,000 clones; more than 75% are singletons. V shed 0 bases and J shed 1 base, with 10 bases lying between them. The CDR3 runs to 15 residues. Germline lookup yields CDR1 SGHRS and CDR2 YFSETQ. This clone was observed a single time. Baseline was the first blood sampling point, followed by cycle 4 day 1 and cycle 7 day 1. The source material was CD4+ or CD8+ T cells sorted from blood, sampled in a trial of the OX40 agonist ivuxolimab. This clonotype was sampled from an adult with an advanced solid tumor such as melanoma, head and neck, liver or kidney cancer. J is TRBJ2-5 and V is TRBV5-1; weak D call: TRBD2 (6 bases). The CDR3 DNA reads TGCGCCAGCAGCTTGGACCCCGGGGGCCAAGAGACCCAGTACTTC. It translates to CASSLDPGGQETQYF.